This paragraph covers one TCR beta chain sequence. Original processing notes: Researchers report that nucleated cell counts were estimated from reference gene primer amplification. Assay used: immunoSEQ multiplex PCR; TCRdb lists only in-frame clones, some missing. That table gives V, J and clone size, and the DNA gave D and trimming. The table includes 200,000 to 250,000 clones, about 90% detected once. The germline V and J ends were trimmed by 6 bases and 5 bases, with 17 bases remaining between them. Germline assignment: CDR1 MNHEY and CDR2 SVGAGI. CDR3 length: 15 amino acids. This entry comes from a study of blood T cell repertoires in COVID-19. On the study more broadly: Specimens from acute and convalescent COVID-19 originated in the United States, Italy and Spain. PBMCs, B-cell-depleted T cells, or T cells were the source of the cDNA or gDNA that made up the material.

The TCR sequence derives from a man younger than 45 with acute or convalescent COVID-19. The chain uses TRBV6-5 and TRBJ2-1; possible D gene TRBD2, 5 bases. Specimen: peripheral blood. The CDR3 region has the DNA TGTGCCAGCAGCCTCCTCGCGACGGGGAACAATGAGCAGTTCTTC. It yields the protein CASSLLATGNNEQFF.